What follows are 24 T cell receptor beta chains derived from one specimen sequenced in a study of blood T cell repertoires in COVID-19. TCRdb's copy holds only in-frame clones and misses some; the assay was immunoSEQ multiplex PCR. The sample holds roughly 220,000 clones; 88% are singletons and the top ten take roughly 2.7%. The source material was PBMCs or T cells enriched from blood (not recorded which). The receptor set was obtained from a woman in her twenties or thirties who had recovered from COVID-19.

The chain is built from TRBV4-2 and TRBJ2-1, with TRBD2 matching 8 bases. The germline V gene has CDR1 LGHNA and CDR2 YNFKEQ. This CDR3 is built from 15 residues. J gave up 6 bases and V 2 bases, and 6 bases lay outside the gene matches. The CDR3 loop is CASSQSGTRFNEQFF. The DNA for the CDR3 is TGTGCCAGCAGCCAATCCGGGACTAGATTCAATGAGCAGTTCTTC.

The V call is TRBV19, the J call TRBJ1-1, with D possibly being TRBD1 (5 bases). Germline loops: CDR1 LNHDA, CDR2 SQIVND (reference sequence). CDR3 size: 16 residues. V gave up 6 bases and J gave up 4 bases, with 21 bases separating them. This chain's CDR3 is CASSLRDSRRVTEAFF. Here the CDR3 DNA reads TGTGCCAGTAGCCTTCGGGACTCAAGACGGGTCACTGAAGCTTTCTTT. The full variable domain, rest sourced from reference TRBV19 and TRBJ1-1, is DGGITQSPKYLFRKEGQNVTLSCEQNLNHDAMYWYRQDPGQGLRLIYYSQIVNDFQKGDIAEGYSVSREKKESFPLTVTSAQKNPTAFYLCASSLRDSRRVTEAFFGQGTRLTVV.

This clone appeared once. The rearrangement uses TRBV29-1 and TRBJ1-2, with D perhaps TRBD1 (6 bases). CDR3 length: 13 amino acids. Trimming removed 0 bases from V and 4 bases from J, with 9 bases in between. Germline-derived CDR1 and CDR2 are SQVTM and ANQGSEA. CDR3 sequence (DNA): TGCAGCGTTGAAGATCAGGGGCCCTATGGCTACACCTTC. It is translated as CSVEDQGPYGYTF.

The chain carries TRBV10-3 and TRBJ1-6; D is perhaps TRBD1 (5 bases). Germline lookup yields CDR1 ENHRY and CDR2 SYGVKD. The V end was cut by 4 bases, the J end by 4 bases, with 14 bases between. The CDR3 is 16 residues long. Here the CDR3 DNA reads TGTGCCATCAGTGCCGGCAGGGCCATATATAATTCACCCCTCCACTTT. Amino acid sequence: CAISAGRAIYNSPLHF.

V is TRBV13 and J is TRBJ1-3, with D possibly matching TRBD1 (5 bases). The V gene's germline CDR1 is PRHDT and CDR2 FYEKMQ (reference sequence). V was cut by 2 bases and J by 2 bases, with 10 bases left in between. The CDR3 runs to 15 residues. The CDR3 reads CASSLRGVAGNTIYF. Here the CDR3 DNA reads TGTGCCAGCAGCTTACGGGGGGTAGCTGGAAACACCATATATTTT.

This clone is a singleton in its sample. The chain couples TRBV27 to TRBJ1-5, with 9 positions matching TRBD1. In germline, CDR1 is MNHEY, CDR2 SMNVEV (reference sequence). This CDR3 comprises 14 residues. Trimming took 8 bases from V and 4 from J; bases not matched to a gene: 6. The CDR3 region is CASGDRERNQPQHF. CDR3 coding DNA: TGTGCCAGCGGGGACAGGGAGAGAAATCAGCCCCAGCATTTT.

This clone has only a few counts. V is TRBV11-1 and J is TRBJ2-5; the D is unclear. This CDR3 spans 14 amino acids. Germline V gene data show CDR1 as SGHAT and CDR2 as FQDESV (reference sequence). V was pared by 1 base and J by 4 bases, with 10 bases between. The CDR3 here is CASSLGYPPETQYF. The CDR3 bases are TGTGCCAGCAGCTTAGGTTATCCCCCAGAGACCCAGTACTTC. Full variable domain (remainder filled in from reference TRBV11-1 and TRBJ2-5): EAEVAQSPRYKITEKSQAVAFWCDPISGHATLYWYRQILGQGPELLVQFQDESVVDDSQLPKDRFSAERLKGVDSTLKIQPAELGDSAMYLCASSLGYPPETQYFGPGTRLLVL.

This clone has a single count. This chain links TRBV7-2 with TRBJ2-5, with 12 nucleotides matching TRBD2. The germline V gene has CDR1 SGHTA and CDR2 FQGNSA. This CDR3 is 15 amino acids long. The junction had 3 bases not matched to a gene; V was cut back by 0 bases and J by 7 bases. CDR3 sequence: CASSLALAGGATQYF. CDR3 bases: TGTGCCAGCAGCTTAGCACTAGCGGGGGGAGCGACCCAGTACTTC.

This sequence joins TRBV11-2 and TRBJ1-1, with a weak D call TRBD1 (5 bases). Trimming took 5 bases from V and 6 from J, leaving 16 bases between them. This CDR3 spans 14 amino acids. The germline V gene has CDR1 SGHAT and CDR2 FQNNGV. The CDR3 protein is CASSPPLGGAEAFF. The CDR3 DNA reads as TGTGCCAGCAGCCCTCCTCTTGGGGGGGCTGAAGCTTTCTTT.

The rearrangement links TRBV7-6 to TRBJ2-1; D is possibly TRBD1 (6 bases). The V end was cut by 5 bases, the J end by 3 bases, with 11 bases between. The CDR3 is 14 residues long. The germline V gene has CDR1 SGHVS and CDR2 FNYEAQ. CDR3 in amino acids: CASSLGQNYNEQFF. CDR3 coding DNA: TGTGCCAGCAGCCTTGGACAGAACTACAATGAGCAGTTCTTC.

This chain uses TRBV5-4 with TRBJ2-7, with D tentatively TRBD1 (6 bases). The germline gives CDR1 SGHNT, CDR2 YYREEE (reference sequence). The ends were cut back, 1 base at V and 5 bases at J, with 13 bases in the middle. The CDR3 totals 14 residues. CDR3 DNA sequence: TGTGCCAGCAGCTTGCTACAGGGTAGCCACGAGCAGTACTTC. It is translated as CASSLLQGSHEQYF. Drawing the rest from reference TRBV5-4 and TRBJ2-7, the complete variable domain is ETGVTQSPTHLIKTRGQQVTLRCSSQSGHNTVSWYQQALGQGPQFIFQYYREEENGRGNFPPRFSGLQFPNYSSELNVNALELDDSALYLCASSLLQGSHEQYFGPGTRLTVT.

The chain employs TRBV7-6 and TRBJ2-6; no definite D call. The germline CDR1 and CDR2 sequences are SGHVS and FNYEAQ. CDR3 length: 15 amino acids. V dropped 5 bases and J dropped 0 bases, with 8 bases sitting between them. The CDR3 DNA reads TGTGCCAGCAGCGCCACAAGCTCTGGGGCCAACGTCCTGACTTTC. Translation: CASSATSSGANVLTF.

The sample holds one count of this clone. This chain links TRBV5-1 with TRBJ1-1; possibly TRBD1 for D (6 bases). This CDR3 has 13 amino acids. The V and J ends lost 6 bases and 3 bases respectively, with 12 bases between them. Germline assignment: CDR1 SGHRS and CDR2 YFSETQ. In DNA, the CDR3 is TGCGCCAGCACTTTACAGGGTGACACTGAAGCTTTCTTT. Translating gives CASTLQGDTEAFF.

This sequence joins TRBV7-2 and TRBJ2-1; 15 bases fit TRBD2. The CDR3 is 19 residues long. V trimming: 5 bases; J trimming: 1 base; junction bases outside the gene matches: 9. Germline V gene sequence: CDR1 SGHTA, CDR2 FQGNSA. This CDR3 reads CASSTRTSGGAGSYNEQFF. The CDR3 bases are TGTGCCAGCAGCACCCGGACTAGCGGGGGGGCCGGGTCCTACAATGAGCAGTTCTTC.

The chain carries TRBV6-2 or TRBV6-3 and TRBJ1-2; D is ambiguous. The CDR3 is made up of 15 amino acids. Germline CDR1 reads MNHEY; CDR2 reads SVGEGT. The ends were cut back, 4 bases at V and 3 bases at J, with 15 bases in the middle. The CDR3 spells CASSSAGGPDYGYTF. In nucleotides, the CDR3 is TGTGCCAGCAGTTCCGCGGGAGGGCCCGACTATGGCTACACCTTC.

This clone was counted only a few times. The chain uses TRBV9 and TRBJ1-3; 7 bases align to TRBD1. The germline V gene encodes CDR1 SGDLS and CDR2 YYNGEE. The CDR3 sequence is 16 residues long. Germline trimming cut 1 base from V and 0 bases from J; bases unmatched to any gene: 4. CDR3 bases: TGTGCCAGCAGCGTAAAGGGGGCCGGCTCTGGAAACACCATATATTTT. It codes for CASSVKGAGSGNTIYF.

DNA for the CDR3: TGTGCCAGCAGCCAACACGGGGGTCAAGAGACCCAGTACTTC. This codes for CASSQHGGQETQYF. The V and J genes are TRBV3-1 (or the pseudogene TRBV3-2) and TRBJ2-5; perhaps TRBD2 as D (6 bases). Germline CDR1 LGHDT, CDR2 YNNKEL (reference sequence). The CDR3 totals 14 residues. The V end was cut by 2 bases, the J end by 2 bases, with 9 bases between.

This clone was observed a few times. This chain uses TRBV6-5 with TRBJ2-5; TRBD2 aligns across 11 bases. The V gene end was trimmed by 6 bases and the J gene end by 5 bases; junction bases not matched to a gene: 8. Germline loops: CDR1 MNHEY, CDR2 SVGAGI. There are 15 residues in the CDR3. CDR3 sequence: CASSRSGGASETQYF. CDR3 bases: TGTGCCAGCAGCCGTAGCGGGGGGGCCTCGGAGACCCAGTACTTC.

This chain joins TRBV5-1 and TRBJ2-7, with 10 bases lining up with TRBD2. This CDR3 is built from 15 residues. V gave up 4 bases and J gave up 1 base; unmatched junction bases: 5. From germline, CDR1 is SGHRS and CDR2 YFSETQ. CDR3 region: CASSISGGLSYEQYF. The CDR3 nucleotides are TGCGCCAGCAGCATTAGCGGGGGGCTTTCCTACGAGCAGTACTTC.

CDR3 loop: CASSPSAPSGGGDTQYF. The CDR3 nucleotides read TGTGCCAGCTCACCAAGCGCTCCGAGCGGGGGTGGAGATACGCAGTATTTT. J is TRBJ2-3 and V is TRBV18; TRBD2 agrees at 8 bases. After removal of 2 bases from V and 5 bases from J, the junction contained 12 bases not matched to a gene. Germline V gives CDR1 KGHSH, CDR2 LQKENI. CDR3 length: 17 residues.

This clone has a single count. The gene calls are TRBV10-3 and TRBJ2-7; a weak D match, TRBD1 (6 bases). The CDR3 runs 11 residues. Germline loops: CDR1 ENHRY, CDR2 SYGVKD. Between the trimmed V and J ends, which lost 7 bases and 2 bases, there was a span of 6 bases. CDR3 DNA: TGTGCCATCAACAGGGCCTACGAGCAGTACTTC. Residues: CAINRAYEQYF.

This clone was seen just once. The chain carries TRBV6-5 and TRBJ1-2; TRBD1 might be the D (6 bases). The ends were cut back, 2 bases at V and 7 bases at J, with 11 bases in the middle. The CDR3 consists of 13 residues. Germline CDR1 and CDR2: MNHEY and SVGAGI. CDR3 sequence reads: CASSYRGRGGYTF. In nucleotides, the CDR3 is TGTGCCAGCAGTTACAGGGGGAGGGGTGGCTACACCTTC.

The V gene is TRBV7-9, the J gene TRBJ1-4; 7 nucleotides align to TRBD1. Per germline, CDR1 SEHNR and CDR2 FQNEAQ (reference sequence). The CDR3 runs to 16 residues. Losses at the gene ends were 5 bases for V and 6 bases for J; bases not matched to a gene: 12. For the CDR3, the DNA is TGTGCCAGCAGCCCACAGACAGGGCTACACCATGAAAAACTGTTTTTT. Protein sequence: CASSPQTGLHHEKLFF.

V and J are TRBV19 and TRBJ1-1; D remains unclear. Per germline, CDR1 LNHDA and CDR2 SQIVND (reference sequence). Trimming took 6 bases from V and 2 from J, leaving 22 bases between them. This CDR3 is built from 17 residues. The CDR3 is CASRYSLRPTINTEAFF. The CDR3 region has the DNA TGTGCCAGTAGATATTCCCTTAGACCGACTATTAACACTGAAGCTTTCTTT. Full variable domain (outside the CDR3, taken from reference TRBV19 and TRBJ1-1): DGGITQSPKYLFRKEGQNVTLSCEQNLNHDAMYWYRQDPGQGLRLIYYSQIVNDFQKGDIAEGYSVSREKKESFPLTVTSAQKNPTAFYLCASRYSLRPTINTEAFFGQGTRLTVV.